This T cell receptor (beta chain) was identified in a study of CD8+CD57+ T cells in acquired aplastic anemia. Study-level findings and limits: Roughly 28 was the count of CD8+ CDR3 sequences that patients shared with controls. Patients did not significantly differ from controls in CD8+ Simpson's diversity.

Patients picked for sequencing had shown CD8+CD57+ cell expansion detected by flow cytometry. All participating patients were living with severe acquired aplastic anemia. A note on this clonotype: The target antigen is unknown.

TCR beta VDJ combinations and CDR3 sequences were profiled from genomic DNA. TCRdb fed the reads into MiXCR, producing one record per CDR3 protein. Here the sample spans about 41,000 distinct CDR3 sequences, about 60% being singletons. The CDR3 consists of 14 residues. From germline, CDR1 is MGHDK and CDR2 SYGVNS. The ends were cut back, 7 bases at V and 6 bases at J, with 18 bases in the middle. This chain joins TRBV25-1 and TRBJ1-2; maybe TRBD1 (5 bases). Input material: sorted CD4+, CD8+, or CD8+CD57+ T cells (not recorded which) from PBMCs. The receptor's source is a human donor with aplastic anemia. CDR3 sequence: CASKPDSSLDGYTF. DNA for the CDR3: TGTGCCAGCAAACCTGACAGCTCGCTCGATGGCTACACCTTC.